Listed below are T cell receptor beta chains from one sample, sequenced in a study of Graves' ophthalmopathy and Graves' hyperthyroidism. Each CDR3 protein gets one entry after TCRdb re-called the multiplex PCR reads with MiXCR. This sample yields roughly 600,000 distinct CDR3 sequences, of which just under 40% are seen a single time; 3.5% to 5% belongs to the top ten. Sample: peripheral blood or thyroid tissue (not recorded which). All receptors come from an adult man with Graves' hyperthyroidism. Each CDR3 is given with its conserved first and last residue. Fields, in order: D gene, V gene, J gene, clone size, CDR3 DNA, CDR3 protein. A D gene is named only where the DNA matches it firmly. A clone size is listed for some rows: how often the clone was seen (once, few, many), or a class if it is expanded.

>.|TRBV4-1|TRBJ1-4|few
TGCGCCAGCAGCCAAGATAGGGCAGGCACTAATGAAAAACTGTTTTTT
CASSQDRAGTNEKLFF
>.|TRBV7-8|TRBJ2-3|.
TGTGCCAGCAGCTTATACCAGGACAGTCTGGTTGCGCAGTATTTT
CASSLYQDSLVAQYF
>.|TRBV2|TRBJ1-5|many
TGTGCCAGCAGCACAGGAAGGGGGGCCAATCAGCCCCAGCATTTT
CASSTGRGANQPQHF
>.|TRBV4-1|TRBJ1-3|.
TGCGCCAGCAGCCAAGGGGCGGCAGGGGGAAACACCATATATTTT
CASSQGAAGGNTIYF
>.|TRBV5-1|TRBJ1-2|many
TGCGCCAGCAGCTTGACCGCGGGAAGTGGCTACACCTTC
CASSLTAGSGYTF
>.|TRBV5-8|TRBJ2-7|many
TGTGCCAGCAGCCAGGGCCCCTACTCCTACGAGCAGTACTTC
CASSQGPYSYEQYF
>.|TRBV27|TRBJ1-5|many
TGTGCCAGCGGCCAGGGTGTTGGCAATCAGCCCCAGCATTTT
CASGQGVGNQPQHF
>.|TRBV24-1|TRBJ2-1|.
TGTGCCACCAGTGAACCCTTGGAGGAGCAGTTCTTC
CATSEPLEEQFF
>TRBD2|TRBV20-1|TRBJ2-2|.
TGCAGTGCTAGAGATCCCAGCGGGGTTAGCAATGAGCTGTTTTTT
CSARDPSGVSNELFF
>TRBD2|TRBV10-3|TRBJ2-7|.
TGTGCCAGCATAAGGAGGGCGGGAGACCACGAGCAGTACTTC
CASIRRAGDHEQYF
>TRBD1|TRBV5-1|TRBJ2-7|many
TGCGCCAGCAGCCTGGCTTCCGACAGGGGGACTACCTACGAGCAGTACTTC
CASSLASDRGTTYEQYF
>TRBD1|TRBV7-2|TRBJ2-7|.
TGTGCCAGCAGCTTAGACCGGGACAGGGGGGACTACGAGCAGTACTTC
CASSLDRDRGDYEQYF
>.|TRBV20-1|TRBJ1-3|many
TGCAGTGCTCCGCAGGGTCAGGGGTTTGGAAACACCATATATTTT
CSAPQGQGFGNTIYF
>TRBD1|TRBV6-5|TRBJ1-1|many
TGTGCCAGCAGTTATCAGGGGGCAGAAGCTTTCTTT
CASSYQGAEAFF
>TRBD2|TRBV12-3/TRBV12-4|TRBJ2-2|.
TGTGCCAGCAGCCGGCTGGGCAGCGGGAGAAAGCGGGAGCTGTTTTTT
CASSRLGSGRKRELFF
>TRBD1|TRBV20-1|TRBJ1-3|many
TGCAGTGCCCGGGGACAGGGTTGGAACACCATATATTTT
CSARGQGWNTIYF
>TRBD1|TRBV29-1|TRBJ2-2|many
TGCAGCGTTAAGGGACAGGGGGATCACGGGGAGCTGTTTTTT
CSVKGQGDHGELFF
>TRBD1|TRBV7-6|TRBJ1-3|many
TGTGCCAGCAGCTTAGTCGGCGTGGCAGGGGGCGTCATGGGTTCTGGAAACACCATATATTTT
CASSLVGVAGGVMGSGNTIYF
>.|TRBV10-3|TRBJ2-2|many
TGTGCCATCAGTGCTACATCTACCGGGGAGCTGTTTTTT
CAISATSTGELFF
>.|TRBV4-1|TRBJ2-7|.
TGCGCCAGCAGCCAAGTAGTAGGGGTCGGCGAGCAGTACTTC
CASSQVVGVGEQYF
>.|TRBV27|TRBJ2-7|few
TGTGCCAGCAGTTTTGACAGACACCTCGAGCAGTACTTC
CASSFDRHLEQYF
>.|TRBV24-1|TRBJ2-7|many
TGTGCCACCAGTGCGGGATCCTACGAGCAGTACTTC
CATSAGSYEQYF
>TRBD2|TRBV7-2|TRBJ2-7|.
TGTGCCAGCAGCTCCGTAGCGGGATCCTACGAGCAGTACTTC
CASSSVAGSYEQYF
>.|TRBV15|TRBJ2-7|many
TGTGCCACCAGCAGAGCTAGCGACGGATCCTACGAGCAGTACTTC
CATSRASDGSYEQYF
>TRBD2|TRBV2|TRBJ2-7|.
TGTGCCAGCACCCGCCGGGGGGGCGAGCAGTACTTC
CASTRRGGEQYF
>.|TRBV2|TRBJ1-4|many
TGTGCCAGCAGTCAGGCGTCTGTAAAGGAAAAACTGTTTTTT
CASSQASVKEKLFF
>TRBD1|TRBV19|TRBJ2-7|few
TGTGCCAGTAGAAGGACAGGGGTCTCCTACGAGCAGTACTTC
CASRRTGVSYEQYF
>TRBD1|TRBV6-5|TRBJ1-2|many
TGTGCCAGCAGATCCACAGGGGAACGTGGCTACACCTTC
CASRSTGERGYTF
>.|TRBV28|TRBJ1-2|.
TGTGCCAGCAGTCCGATAGGACAGCTTCTGGGCTACACCTTC
CASSPIGQLLGYTF
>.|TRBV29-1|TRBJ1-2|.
TGCAGCGTCGGGCACGGACGCAGCGCGGTAGGGTTTAACTATGGCTACACCTTC
CSVGHGRSAVGFNYGYTF
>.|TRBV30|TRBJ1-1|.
TGTGCCTGGAGCGAGACAAAGAGAATGAACACTGAAGCTTTCTTT
CAWSETKRMNTEAFF
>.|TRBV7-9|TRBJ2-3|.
TGTGCCAGCAGCCCCAGACTACGTTATATTCCAGATACGCAGTATTTT
CASSPRLRYIPDTQYF
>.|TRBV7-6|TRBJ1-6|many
TGTGCCAGCAGCCCTGCGGGACCGAAGTCACCCCTCCACTTT
CASSPAGPKSPLHF
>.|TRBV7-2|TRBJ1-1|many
TGTGCCAGCAGGTATACGCCGAACACTGAAGCTTTCTTT
CASRYTPNTEAFF
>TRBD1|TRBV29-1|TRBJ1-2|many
TGCAGCGTTGAAGATCAGGGGGCGCGGGGCTACACCTTC
CSVEDQGARGYTF
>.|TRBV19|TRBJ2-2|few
TGTGCCTGGAGTGTCGGGGATAACACCGGGGAGCTGTTTTTT
CAWSVGDNTGELFF
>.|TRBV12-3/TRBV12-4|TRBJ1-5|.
TGTGCCAGCTCTCTGGGCCTAGCGGGGGGTATCGATCGGCCCCAGCATTTT
CASSLGLAGGIDRPQHF
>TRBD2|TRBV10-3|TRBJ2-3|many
TGTGCCATCAGTGATTTAGCGGGGGATACGCAGTATTTT
CAISDLAGDTQYF
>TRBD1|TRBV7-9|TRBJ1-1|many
TGTGCCAGCAGCTTAGACAGGGGGGCTGAAGCTTTCTTT
CASSLDRGAEAFF
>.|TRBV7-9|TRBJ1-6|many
TGTGCCAGCAGCTTCGGGCCCCATGGTTCACCCCTCCACTTT
CASSFGPHGSPLHF
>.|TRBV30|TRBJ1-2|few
TGTGCCTGGAGTGTTGAGAGTGGGACTACCTTC
CAWSVESGTTF
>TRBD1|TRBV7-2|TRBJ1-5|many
TGTGCCAGCAGCCAGGGGGGGTTCTATCAGCCCCAGCATTTT
CASSQGGFYQPQHF
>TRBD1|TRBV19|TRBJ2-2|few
TGTGCCAGTAGTATAATGACAGGGCGCACCGGGGAGCTGTTTTTT
CASSIMTGRTGELFF
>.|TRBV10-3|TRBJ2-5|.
TGTGCCATCAGCCGACTACCAGGGCTCGGGGAGACCCAGTACTTC
CAISRLPGLGETQYF
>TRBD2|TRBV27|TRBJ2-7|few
TGTGCCAGCAGTAGCGGGAGTCGGTACGACGAGCAGTACTTC
CASSSGSRYDEQYF